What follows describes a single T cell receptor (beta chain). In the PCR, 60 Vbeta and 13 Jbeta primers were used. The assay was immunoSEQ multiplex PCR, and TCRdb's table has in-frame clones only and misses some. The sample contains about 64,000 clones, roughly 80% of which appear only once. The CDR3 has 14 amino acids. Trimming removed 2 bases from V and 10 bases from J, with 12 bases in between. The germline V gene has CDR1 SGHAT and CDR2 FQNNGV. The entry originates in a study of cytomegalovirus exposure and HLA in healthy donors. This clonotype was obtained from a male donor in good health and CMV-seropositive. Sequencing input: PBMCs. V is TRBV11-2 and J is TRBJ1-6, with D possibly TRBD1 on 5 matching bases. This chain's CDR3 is CASSLQGIGSPLHF. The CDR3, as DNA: TGTGCCAGCAGCTTACAGGGCATTGGATCACCCCTCCACTTT. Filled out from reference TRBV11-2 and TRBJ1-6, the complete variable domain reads EAGVAQSPRYKIIEKRQSVAFWCNPISGHATLYWYQQILGQGPKLLIQFQNNGVVDDSQLPKDRFSAERLKGVDSTLKIQPAKLEDSAVYLCASSLQGIGSPLHFGNGTRLTVT.